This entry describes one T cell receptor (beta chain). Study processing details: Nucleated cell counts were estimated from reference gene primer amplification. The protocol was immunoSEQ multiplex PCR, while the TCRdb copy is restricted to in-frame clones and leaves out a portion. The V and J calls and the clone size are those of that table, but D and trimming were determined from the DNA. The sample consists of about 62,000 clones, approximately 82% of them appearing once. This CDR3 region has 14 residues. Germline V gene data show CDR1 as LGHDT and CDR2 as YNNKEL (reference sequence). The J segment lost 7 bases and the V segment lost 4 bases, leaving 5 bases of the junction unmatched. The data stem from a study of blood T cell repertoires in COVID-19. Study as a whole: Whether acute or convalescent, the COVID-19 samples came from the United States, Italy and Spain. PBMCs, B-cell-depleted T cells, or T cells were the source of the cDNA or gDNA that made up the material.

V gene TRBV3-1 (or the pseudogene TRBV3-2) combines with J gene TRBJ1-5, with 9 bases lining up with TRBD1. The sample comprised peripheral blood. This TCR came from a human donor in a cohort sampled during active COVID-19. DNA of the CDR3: TGTGCCAGCAGCCCGGGACAGGGAAGGCAGCCCCAGCATTTT. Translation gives CASSPGQGRQPQHF.